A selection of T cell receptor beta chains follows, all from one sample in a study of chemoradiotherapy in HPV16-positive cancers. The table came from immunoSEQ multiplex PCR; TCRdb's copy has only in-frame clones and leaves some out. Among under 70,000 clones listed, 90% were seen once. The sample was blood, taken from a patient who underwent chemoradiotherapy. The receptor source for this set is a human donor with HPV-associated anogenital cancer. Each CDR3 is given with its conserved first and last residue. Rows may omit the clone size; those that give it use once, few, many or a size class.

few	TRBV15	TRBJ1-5	CATSRSPDSQGGINQPQHF
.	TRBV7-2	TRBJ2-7	CASSRDFSYEQYF
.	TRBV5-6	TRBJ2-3	CASSGPVVTDTQYF
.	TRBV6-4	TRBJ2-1	CASSDHAASSYNEQFF
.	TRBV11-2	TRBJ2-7	CASSLGHFFSSYEQYF
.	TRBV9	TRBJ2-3	CASSSLAGGPNTQYF
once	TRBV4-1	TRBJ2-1	CASSQDGGLGQFF
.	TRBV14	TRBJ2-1	CASSPTGGGEQFF
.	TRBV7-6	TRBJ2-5	CASSLEEGAFQETQYF
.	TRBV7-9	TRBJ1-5	CASSVQGTQPQHF
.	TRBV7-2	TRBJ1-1	CASSPNRDRNSEAFF
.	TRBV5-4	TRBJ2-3	CASSLIGRDGDTQYF
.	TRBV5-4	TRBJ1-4	CASSFSGEEGKLFF
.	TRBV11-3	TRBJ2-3	CASSFSGDPSTDTQYF
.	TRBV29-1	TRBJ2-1	CSVVQGSEQFF
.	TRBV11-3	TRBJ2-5	CASSSLWTGETQYF
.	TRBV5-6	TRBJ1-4	CASSTKNRGWDEKLFF
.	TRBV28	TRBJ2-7	CASSYLRTGRAEQYF
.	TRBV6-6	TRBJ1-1	CASSYSGSLLPTEAFF
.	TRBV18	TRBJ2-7	CASSPQGLASYEQYF
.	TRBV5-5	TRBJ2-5	CASSYSSPGPETQYF
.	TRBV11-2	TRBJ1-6	CASSWGGNHNSPLHF
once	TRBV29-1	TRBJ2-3	CSVEDRTGPRDTQYF
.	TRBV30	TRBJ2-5	CAWTQSRETQYF
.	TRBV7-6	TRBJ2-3	CASTGGGQTDTQYF
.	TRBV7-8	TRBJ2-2	CASSLGLAGAIGELFF
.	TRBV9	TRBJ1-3	CASSKRQGSGNTIYF
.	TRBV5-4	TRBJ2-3	CASSPGDSRSTDTQYF
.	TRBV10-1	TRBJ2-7	CASSRDFSYEQYF
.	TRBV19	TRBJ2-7	CASSSPGLAGSYEQYF
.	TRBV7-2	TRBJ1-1	CASSLEVQRLDSEAFF
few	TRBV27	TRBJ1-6	CASSHWGDNSPLHF